One T cell receptor beta chain is described in this entry. The CDR3 length is 14 residues. The V segment lost 1 base and the J segment 10 bases; nucleotides outside the gene matches: 1. Germline CDR1 and CDR2: SGHNT and YENEEA. The sample belongs to a study of blood T cell repertoires in COVID-19. Study details: Both acute and convalescent COVID-19 samples were obtained from the United States, Italy and Spain.

Profiled with immunoSEQ multiplex PCR; TCRdb holds only in-frame clones, not every one. The data contain about 440,000 clones, around 88% of them singletons. Sequenced material: peripheral blood. The chain carries TRBV11-3 and TRBJ2-1, with 13 bases that match TRBD2. This sequence originates from a woman between 45 and 60 years old with COVID-19, enrolled during active disease. CDR3 in amino acids: CASSLGLAGGEQFF. CDR3 coding DNA: TGTGCCAGCAGCTTAGGACTAGCGGGGGGAGAGCAGTTCTTC.